The clone carrying this TCR beta chain was observed many times. Its antigen is currently unknown. The sample belongs to a study of T cells in Graves' hyperthyroidism and ophthalmopathy. Broader study findings: Stable hyperthyroidism was told apart from ophthalmopathy by a model built on 13 V-J features.

PBMCs were collected from an approximately 9.5 ml volume of fresh peripheral blood. CDR1 and CDR2 (germline): SGHRS, YFSETQ. V shed 5 bases and J shed 0 bases, with 9 bases lying between them. CDR3 length: 14 residues. Authors of the study amplified TCR beta CDR3 regions from RNA transcripts. HTBI primers were the set used in a first-round RT-PCR of the TCR CDR3. TCRdb reanalysed the multiplex PCR reads using MiXCR and keeps one entry per CDR3 protein. The table shows 300,000 to 350,000 distinct CDR3 sequences, with around 13% occurring only once. Sequenced sample: blood. The TCR sequence derives from a woman in her twenties or thirties with Graves' hyperthyroidism. J is TRBJ2-1 and V is TRBV5-1; D is unresolved. The CDR3 is CASRPESSYNEQFF. CDR3 nucleotide sequence: TGCGCCAGCAGGCCGGAGAGCTCCTACAATGAGCAGTTCTTC.